Below are 32 T cell receptor beta chains sequenced from a single sample in a study of blood T cell repertoires in COVID-19. Repertoires were generated with immunoSEQ multiplex PCR, while TCRdb's copy carries only in-frame clones and drops some. Of 250,000 to 350,000 clones in the sample, around nine tenths were seen once. The specimen was PBMCs or T cells enriched from blood (not recorded which). These receptors were obtained from a woman aged 40 to 50 who had recovered from COVID-19.

V gene TRBV30 combines with J gene TRBJ2-5; possibly TRBD1 for D (6 bases). CDR3 size: 14 residues. The germline V gene has CDR1 GTSNPN and CDR2 SVGIG (reference sequence). The V end was cut by 6 bases, the J end by 1 base, with 15 bases between. Written as DNA, the CDR3 is TGTGCCTGCCAGAGGTTGGGGGCCCAAGAGACCCAGTACTTC. Amino acids: CACQRLGAQETQYF.

The V and J genes are TRBV23-1 and TRBJ2-5; the D gene is possibly TRBD2 (6 bases). TRBV23-1 counts as an open reading frame of uncertain function. V dropped 3 bases and J dropped 4 bases, with 18 bases sitting between them. This CDR3 has 16 residues. CDR3 nucleotide sequence: TGCGCCAGCAGTCAGGGGGGAAGGGTTCGGTTAGAGACCCAGTACTTC. Amino acid sequence: CASSQGGRVRLETQYF.

The chain joins TRBV30 to TRBJ2-3; D is uncertain. Germline V CDR1 and CDR2: GTSNPN, SVGIG (reference sequence). V lost 2 bases and J lost 6, with 6 bases in between. This CDR3 has 11 residues. CDR3 loop: CAWSPGDTQYF. The DNA of the CDR3 is TGTGCCTGGAGTCCCGGGGATACGCAGTATTTT.

This chain links TRBV25-1 with TRBJ2-5; D perhaps matches TRBD1 (6 bases). V was pared by 1 base and J by 5 bases, with 17 bases between. The CDR3 is 16 amino acids. In germline, CDR1 is MGHDK, CDR2 SYGVNS. CDR3 sequence reads: CASSESKGGEGETQYF. As DNA, the CDR3 is TGTGCCAGCAGTGAATCTAAAGGGGGTGAAGGGGAGACCCAGTACTTC.

J is TRBJ2-3 and V is TRBV2, with D tentatively TRBD2 (5 bases). The CDR3 is 14 residues long. V shed 8 bases and J shed 1 base, with 13 bases lying between them. The germline gives CDR1 SNHLY, CDR2 FYNNEI. The CDR3 DNA reads TGTGCCAGCCTTTATGGAGGTGGCACAGATACGCAGTATTTT. Translated, it gives CASLYGGGTDTQYF.

The chain uses TRBV29-1 and TRBJ1-2; D call uncertain. The V and J ends lost 4 bases and 0 bases respectively, with 9 bases between them. This CDR3 has 13 residues. Germline values: CDR1 SQVTM, CDR2 ANQGSEA. The CDR3 is CSVARNTNYGYTF. For the CDR3, the DNA is TGCAGCGTTGCGAGAAATACTAACTATGGCTACACCTTC.

The rearrangement joins TRBV6-1 to TRBJ2-2, with 7 bases lining up with TRBD2. CDR3 length: 15 residues. CDR1 and CDR2 (germline): MNHNS, SASEGT. The V and J ends lost 2 bases and 4 bases, in that order; junction bases with no gene match: 4. CDR3 DNA sequence: TGTGCCAGCAGTGAACGTCGCGGGGGCACCGGGGAGCTGTTTTTT. It translates to CASSERRGGTGELFF.

The CDR3 DNA follows: TGTGCCAGCAGCCCGCGTTCTACAGGTTACACCGGGGAGCTGTTTTTT. The encoded protein is CASSPRSTGYTGELFF. The chain joins TRBV9 to TRBJ2-2; maybe TRBD1 (5 bases). CDR1 is SGDLS, CDR2 YYNGEE, per germline. The CDR3 length is 16 residues. V lost 4 bases, J lost 3 bases, and 16 bases lay in between.

V is TRBV18 and J is TRBJ2-7, with a possible D match to TRBD2 (7 bases). The CDR3 has 16 amino acids. V was clipped by 6 bases and J by 4 bases, with 22 bases between them. Germline CDR1 KGHSH, CDR2 LQKENI. The CDR3 sequence: CASSLPRGRELYEQYF. The CDR3 DNA sequence: TGTGCCAGCTCGCTACCCCGGGGGCGGGAGTTGTACGAGCAGTACTTC.

This clone was picked up a small number of times. V usage is TRBV10-3 and J usage is TRBJ2-7; 11 bases are shared with TRBD2. V lost 5 bases, J lost 3 bases, and 9 bases stayed unmatched. The V gene's germline CDR1 is ENHRY and CDR2 SYGVKD. The CDR3 covers 16 residues. The CDR3 DNA reads TGTGCCATCAGTCCCCTTCTGGGGACTAGCGGCTACGAGCAGTACTTC. Its translation: CAISPLLGTSGYEQYF.

The chain employs TRBV19 and TRBJ2-2; TRBD1 matches at 7 bases. The CDR3 runs 15 residues. V gave up 3 bases and J gave up 1 base; unmatched junction bases: 2. Germline CDR1 is LNHDA and CDR2 is SQIVND (reference sequence). The CDR3 region has the DNA TGTGCCAGTAGTATGGACAGGAGGAACACCGGGGAGCTGTTTTTT. It specifies CASSMDRRNTGELFF.

The gene calls are TRBV28 and TRBJ1-4, with 11 nucleotides matching TRBD1. Germline assignment: CDR1 MDHEN and CDR2 SYDVKM. CDR3 size: 14 residues. The trim removed 5 bases at V and 8 bases at J, leaving 4 bases unmatched. CDR3 in amino acids: CASSPGQGGEKLFF. CDR3 DNA: TGTGCCAGCAGTCCGGGACAGGGGGGCGAAAAACTGTTTTTT.

In nucleotides, the CDR3 is TGTGCCAGCAGCAAACATCGGGGAATCTCCTACGAGCAGTACTTC. Translating it yields CASSKHRGISYEQYF. The chain is built from TRBV21-1 and TRBJ2-7; the table's D call, TRBD2, was not checked against the DNA. TRBV21-1 is designated a pseudogene. The CDR3 covers 15 residues.

V is TRBV18 and J is TRBJ1-1; D is perhaps TRBD1 (5 bases). The CDR3 consists of 13 residues. V was pared by 1 base and J by 7 bases, with 10 bases between. Germline V gene lookup returns CDR1 KGHSH and CDR2 LQKENI. CDR3 region: CASSPQTDLEAFF. DNA for the CDR3: TGTGCCAGCTCACCACAGACAGACCTTGAAGCTTTCTTT.

The chain links TRBV2 to TRBJ2-2; no clear D gene. V was pared by 4 bases and J by 1 base, with 10 bases between. This CDR3 spans 15 amino acids. The germline gives CDR1 SNHLY, CDR2 FYNNEI. This CDR3 is CASSVEQLNTGELFF. The CDR3 DNA reads TGTGCCAGCAGTGTCGAACAGTTGAACACCGGGGAGCTGTTTTTT.

The chain is built from TRBV7-6 and TRBJ2-3; no clear D. The CDR3 is made up of 13 amino acids. V dropped 1 base and J dropped 9 bases, with 11 bases sitting between them. From germline, CDR1 is SGHVS and CDR2 FNYEAQ. This CDR3 is CASSLDGLGTQYF. The CDR3 coding sequence is TGTGCCAGCAGCTTAGATGGTCTGGGCACGCAGTATTTT.

The chain recombines TRBV7-3 with TRBJ1-1; D ambiguous. The length of the CDR3 is 13 residues. Trimming pared 5 bases from V and 5 bases from J, leaving 12 bases between. Germline CDR1 SGHTA, CDR2 FQGTGA. CDR3 amino acids: CASSQGSGTEAFF. The DNA for the CDR3 is TGTGCCAGCAGCCAAGGGTCGGGGACTGAAGCTTTCTTT.

The chain combines TRBV3-1 (or the pseudogene TRBV3-2) with TRBJ2-1; the match to TRBD1 covers 11 bases. The V segment lost 3 bases and the J segment 11 bases; nucleotides outside the gene matches: 3. The CDR3 loop spans 13 amino acids. CDR1 is LGHDT, CDR2 YNNKEL, per germline (reference sequence). CDR3 in DNA: TGTGCCAGCAGCCACAGGGACAGGGGGAAGCAGTTCTTC. Amino acids: CASSHRDRGKQFF.

V gene TRBV30 combines with J gene TRBJ1-3; the D gene is possibly TRBD1 (6 bases). This CDR3 has 13 amino acids. Germline CDR1 reads GTSNPN; CDR2 reads SVGIG (reference sequence). The CDR3 DNA reads TGTGCAATAGGGGGGGCATCCGGAAACACCATATATTTT. Protein product: CAIGGASGNTIYF.

The chain uses TRBV4-1 and TRBJ1-6; 9 bases line up with TRBD1. Looked up from germline, CDR1 is MGHRA and CDR2 is YSYEKL. CDR3 size: 19 residues. V shed 4 bases, J shed 4 bases, and the junction held 14 bases outside the gene matches. The CDR3 loop is CASSLRRNRGPQYNSPLHF. The CDR3 DNA reads TGCGCCAGCAGCCTACGAAGGAACAGGGGGCCTCAATATAATTCACCCCTCCACTTT.

There are a few counts of this clone. The chain employs TRBV28 and TRBJ1-4; no firm D call. In germline, CDR1 is MDHEN, CDR2 SYDVKM. Trimming took 8 bases from V and 7 from J, leaving 14 bases between them. CDR3 length equals 13 residues. The chain's CDR3 is CASLGTRGEKLFF. DNA of the CDR3: TGTGCCAGCTTAGGTACTCGGGGTGAAAAACTGTTTTTT.

The CDR3 spells CASSLTFLDNQPQHF. For the CDR3, the DNA is TGCGCCAGCAGCCTAACATTCCTCGACAATCAGCCCCAGCATTTT. The chain carries TRBV4-1 and TRBJ1-5; D unclear. Germline loops: CDR1 MGHRA, CDR2 YSYEKL. This CDR3 has 15 residues. Trimming left V 4 bases short and J 3 bases short, with 13 bases between.

V gene TRBV5-1 combines with J gene TRBJ2-1; D is unclear. Per the germline V gene, CDR1 is SGHRS and CDR2 is YFSETQ. This CDR3 is 13 amino acids long. Trimming took 3 bases from V and 8 from J, leaving 12 bases between them. In nucleotides, the CDR3 is TGCGCCAGCAGCTCGGAAGTGGGCCATGAGCAGTTCTTC. It specifies CASSSEVGHEQFF.

The chain recombines TRBV19 with TRBJ1-4; D may be TRBD1 (6 bases). Germline lookup yields CDR1 LNHDA and CDR2 SQIVND (reference sequence). Deletions cut 8 bases from V and 0 bases from J, with 10 bases between. There are 14 residues in the CDR3. The DNA of the CDR3 is TGTGCCAGTCAAAGACAGGCAACTAATGAAAAACTGTTTTTT. Protein product: CASQRQATNEKLFF.

The chain has TRBV9 and TRBJ2-1; D is ambiguous. This CDR3 has 14 residues. V lost 0 bases and J 6 bases, leaving 10 bases between the germline ends. Germline values: CDR1 SGDLS, CDR2 YYNGEE. Here the CDR3 reads CASSVAPSSNEQFF. DNA for the CDR3: TGTGCCAGCAGCGTAGCCCCCTCTAGCAATGAGCAGTTCTTC.

The V gene is TRBV4-3, the J gene TRBJ1-1; D unresolved. The CDR3 has 14 amino acids. V lost 4 bases to trimming and J lost 1 base, with 10 bases between them. Germline V gene lookup returns CDR1 LGHNA and CDR2 YSLEER. In DNA form, the CDR3 reads TGCGCCAGCAGCCTAGATCAGCGGAACACTGAAGCTTTCTTT. Translated, it gives CASSLDQRNTEAFF.

The chain employs TRBV18 and TRBJ2-3, with 11 positions matching TRBD2. The CDR3 spans 19 residues. V dropped 5 bases and J dropped 4; count of bases not matched to a gene: 17. In germline, CDR1 is KGHSH, CDR2 LQKENI. CDR3 DNA: TGTGCCAGCTCAAGTTTCCAGGGGGCGACTAGCGGGAATGCAGATACGCAGTATTTT. Its translation: CASSSFQGATSGNADTQYF.

This chain links TRBV14 with TRBJ2-7, with D unresolved. The CDR3 runs 13 residues. Germline loops: CDR1 SGHDN, CDR2 FVKESK. V was shortened by 4 bases and J by 2 bases, with 9 bases between the two germline ends. CDR3 loop: CASSRDFTYEQYF. Written as DNA, the CDR3 is TGTGCCAGCAGCCGCGACTTCACCTACGAGCAGTACTTC.

The rearrangement links TRBV2 to TRBJ2-1; 7 nucleotides line up with TRBD1. This CDR3 has 15 residues. Looked up from germline, CDR1 is SNHLY and CDR2 is FYNNEI. With 7 bases clipped from V and 8 bases from J, the junction kept 14 bases outside the gene matches. CDR3 sequence reads: CASKRDRPGTDEQFF. The DNA of the CDR3 is TGTGCCAGCAAACGGGACAGACCCGGAACCGATGAGCAGTTCTTC. Full variable domain (rest looked up from reference TRBV2 and TRBJ2-1): EPEVTQTPSHQVTQMGQEVILRCVPISNHLYFYWYRQILGQKVEFLVSFYNNEISEKSEIFDDQFSVERPDGSNFTLKIRSTKLEDSAMYFCASKRDRPGTDEQFFGPGTRLTVL.

This sequence joins TRBV28 and TRBJ2-7, with 9 bases that match TRBD1. The CDR3 has 15 residues. Trimming cost V 7 bases and J 0 bases; bases outside gene matches: 7. CDR1 is MDHEN, CDR2 SYDVKM, per germline. The CDR3 region has the DNA TGTGCCAGCACCGAAACAGGGGGCTTCTCCTACGAGCAGTACTTC. Protein product: CASTETGGFSYEQYF.

J is TRBJ1-4 and V is TRBV5-1; tentatively, D is TRBD1 (6 bases). V was clipped by 0 bases and J by 8 bases, with 14 bases between them. Per germline, CDR1 SGHRS and CDR2 YFSETQ. This CDR3 is 15 amino acids long. The CDR3 nucleotides are TGCGCCAGCAGCTTGGCTAGAGGGGGAACGGAAAAACTGTTTTTT. Amino acids: CASSLARGGTEKLFF.

V is TRBV30 and J is TRBJ1-2; no firm D call. Germline assignment: CDR1 GTSNPN and CDR2 SVGIG (reference sequence). V gave up 1 base and J gave up 2 bases, with 11 bases separating them. The CDR3 is 14 amino acids. The chain's CDR3 is CAWSGSDGNYGYTF. DNA of the CDR3: TGTGCCTGGAGTGGAAGCGACGGGAACTATGGCTACACCTTC.